This passage covers 10 T cell receptor beta chains from one sample sequenced in a study of CD8+ T cells in alopecia areata. The treatment is: oral pan-JAK inhibitor, 5-10 mg twice daily. Sequencing used cDNA as its template, made by extracting RNA and reverse transcribing it. Libraries were prepared by immunoSEQ multiplex PCR; TCRdb keeps only in-frame clonotypes and omits some of them. The sample records about 140,000 clones, approximately 80% being singletons. The material was CD8+ T cells sorted from blood, obtained at week 4, from a patient treated with tofacitinib. The receptors stem from a human donor with alopecia areata.

V is TRBV15 and J is TRBJ2-7; weak D call: TRBD1 (7 bases). The germline CDR1 and CDR2 sequences are LNHNV and YYDKDF (reference sequence). With 3 bases removed from V and 1 base from J, the gap between germline ends came to 19 bases. This CDR3 is built from 17 residues. This CDR3 reads CATSRGDLQGTSYEQYF. The CDR3 DNA reads TGTGCCACCAGCAGGGGTGACTTACAGGGGACTTCCTACGAGCAGTACTTC. The whole variable domain, remainder taken from reference TRBV15 and TRBJ2-7, is DAMVIQNPRYQVTQFGKPVTLSCSQTLNHNVMYWYQQKSSQAPKLLFHYYDKDFNNEADTPDNFQSRRPNTSFCFLDIRSPGLGDTAMYLCATSRGDLQGTSYEQYFGPGTRLTVT.

This clone was counted a few times. This chain joins TRBV5-6 and TRBJ2-1; maybe TRBD1 (5 bases). V lost 4 bases, J lost 0 bases, and 23 bases lay in between. The CDR3 totals 19 residues. Germline values: CDR1 SGHDT, CDR2 YYEEEE. The CDR3 DNA is TGTGCCAGCAGCCCCTTACATGACAGAAGTCAAAGCTCCTACAATGAGCAGTTCTTC. Its protein product is CASSPLHDRSQSSYNEQFF.

V and J are TRBV19 and TRBJ2-1, with 9 bases lining up with TRBD1. The CDR3 runs 13 residues. Looked up from germline, CDR1 is LNHDA and CDR2 is SQIVND (reference sequence). V shed 3 bases and J 6 bases; nucleotides not matched to a gene: 0. The CDR3 protein is CASSMGQGNEQFF. CDR3 bases: TGTGCCAGTAGTATGGGACAGGGCAATGAGCAGTTCTTC.

The chain uses TRBV5-1 and TRBJ2-7; TRBD1 aligns across 10 bases. V trimming: 4 bases; J trimming: 3 bases; junction bases outside the gene matches: 7. Germline-derived CDR1 and CDR2 are SGHRS and YFSETQ. The CDR3 runs to 15 residues. The CDR3 protein is CASSAPGTGDYEQYF. CDR3 DNA sequence: TGCGCCAGCAGCGCCCCCGGGACAGGGGACTACGAGCAGTACTTC.

The table lists this clone with a few counts. V and J are TRBV4-1 and TRBJ2-1; D unresolved. This CDR3 has 14 amino acids. The germline gives CDR1 MGHRA, CDR2 YSYEKL. Trimming pared 0 bases from V and 5 bases from J, leaving 8 bases between. CDR3 region: CASSQEPADNEQFF. The CDR3 region has the DNA TGCGCCAGCAGCCAAGAACCGGCCGACAATGAGCAGTTCTTC.

CDR3 loop: CASSFGTGAYEQYF. The CDR3 DNA follows: TGCGCCAGCAGCTTCGGGACAGGAGCCTACGAGCAGTACTTC. The chain uses TRBV5-1 and TRBJ2-7; TRBD1 matches at 8 bases. The CDR3 runs to 14 residues. The trim removed 2 bases at V and 2 bases at J, leaving 3 bases unmatched. The V gene's germline CDR1 is SGHRS and CDR2 YFSETQ.

This chain links TRBV30 with TRBJ2-7, with D unresolved. The germline V gene has CDR1 GTSNPN and CDR2 SVGIG (reference sequence). With 0 bases removed from V and 4 bases from J, the gap between germline ends came to 19 bases. This CDR3 is 16 amino acids long. The CDR3 DNA reads TGTGCCTGGAGTGTTTCGCCCCAGAGACCCCCTTACGAGCAGTACTTC. The encoded protein is CAWSVSPQRPPYEQYF.

This clone was counted once. The J gene is TRBJ2-3, the V gene TRBV7-2, with D possibly being TRBD1 (5 bases). CDR3 length: 13 amino acids. Germline V lookup: CDR1 SGHTA, CDR2 FQGNSA. V lost 5 bases, J lost 2 bases, and 8 bases lay in between. The CDR3 nucleotides are TGTGCCAGCAGCATGACAGTCACAGATACGCAGTATTTT. This translates into CASSMTVTDTQYF. Variable domain in full (rest from reference TRBV7-2 and TRBJ2-3): GAGVSQSPSNKVTEKGKDVELRCDPISGHTALYWYRQSLGQGLEFLIYFQGNSAPDKSGLPSDRFSAERTGGSVSTLTIQRTQQEDSAVYLCASSMTVTDTQYFGPGTRLTVL.

This clone was seen only once. V and J are TRBV4-3 and TRBJ1-3, with D maybe TRBD1 (6 bases). Per germline, CDR1 LGHNA and CDR2 YSLEER. The CDR3 extends over 15 amino acids. Trimming left V 4 bases short and J 2 bases short, with 12 bases between. The CDR3 coding sequence is TGCGCCAGCAGCCCCTGGCAGGGGACTGGAAACACCATATATTTT. As protein: CASSPWQGTGNTIYF.

V gene TRBV19 combines with J gene TRBJ2-3; D not resolved. The CDR3 covers 15 residues. CDR1 is LNHDA, CDR2 SQIVND, per germline (reference sequence). Deletions cut 3 bases from V and 0 bases from J, with 10 bases between. This chain's CDR3 is CASSIPSTSTDTQYF. CDR3 nucleotide sequence: TGTGCCAGTAGTATCCCCAGCACTAGCACAGATACGCAGTATTTT.